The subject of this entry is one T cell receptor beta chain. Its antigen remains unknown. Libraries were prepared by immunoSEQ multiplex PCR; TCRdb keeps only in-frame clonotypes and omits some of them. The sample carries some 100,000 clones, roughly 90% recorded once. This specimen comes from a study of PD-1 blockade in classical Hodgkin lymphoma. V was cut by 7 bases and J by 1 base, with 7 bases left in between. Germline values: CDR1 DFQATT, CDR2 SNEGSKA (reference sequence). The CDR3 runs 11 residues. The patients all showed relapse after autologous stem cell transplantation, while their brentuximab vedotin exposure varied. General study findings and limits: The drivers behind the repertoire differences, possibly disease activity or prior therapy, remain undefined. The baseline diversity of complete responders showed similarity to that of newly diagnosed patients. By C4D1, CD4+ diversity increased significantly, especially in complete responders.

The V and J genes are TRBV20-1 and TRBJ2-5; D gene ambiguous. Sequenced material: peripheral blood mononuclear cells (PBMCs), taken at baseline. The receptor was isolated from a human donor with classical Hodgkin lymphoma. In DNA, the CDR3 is TGCAGTGTATCAACCCAAGAGACCCAGTACTTC. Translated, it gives CSVSTQETQYF.